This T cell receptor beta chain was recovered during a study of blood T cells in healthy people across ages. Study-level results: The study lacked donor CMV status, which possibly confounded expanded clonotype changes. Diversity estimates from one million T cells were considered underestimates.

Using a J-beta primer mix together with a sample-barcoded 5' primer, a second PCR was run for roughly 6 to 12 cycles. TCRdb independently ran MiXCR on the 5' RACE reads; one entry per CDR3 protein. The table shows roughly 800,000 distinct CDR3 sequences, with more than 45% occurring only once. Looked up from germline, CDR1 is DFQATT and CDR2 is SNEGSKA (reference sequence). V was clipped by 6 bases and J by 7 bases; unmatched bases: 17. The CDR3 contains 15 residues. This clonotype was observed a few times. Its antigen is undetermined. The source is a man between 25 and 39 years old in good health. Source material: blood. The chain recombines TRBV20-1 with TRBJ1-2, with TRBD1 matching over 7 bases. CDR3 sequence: CSASPPPGGGCGYTF. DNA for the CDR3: TGCAGTGCCAGTCCCCCCCCAGGGGGGGGATGTGGCTACACCTTC.